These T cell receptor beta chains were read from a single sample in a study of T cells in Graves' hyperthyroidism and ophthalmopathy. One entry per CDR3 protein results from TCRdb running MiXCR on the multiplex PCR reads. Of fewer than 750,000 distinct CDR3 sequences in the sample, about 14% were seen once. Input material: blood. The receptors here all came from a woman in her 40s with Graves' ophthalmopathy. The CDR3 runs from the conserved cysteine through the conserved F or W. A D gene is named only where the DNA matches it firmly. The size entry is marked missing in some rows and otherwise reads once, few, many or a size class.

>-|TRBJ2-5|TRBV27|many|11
CASPVYETQYF
TGTGCCAGCCCAGTTTACGAGACCCAGTACTTC
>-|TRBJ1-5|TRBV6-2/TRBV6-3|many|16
CASSYPRQGVGQPQHF
TGTGCCAGCAGTTACCCCAGACAAGGGGTTGGGCAGCCCCAGCATTTT
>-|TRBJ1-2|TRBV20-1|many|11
CSARATGGYTF
TGCAGTGCTAGAGCTACGGGGGGCTACACCTTC
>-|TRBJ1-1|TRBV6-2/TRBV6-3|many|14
CASVPAGAVTEAFF
TGTGCCAGCGTACCTGCCGGGGCAGTCACTGAAGCTTTCTTT
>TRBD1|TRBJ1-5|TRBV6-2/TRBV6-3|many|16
CASSYPTGQGNQPQHF
TGTGCCAGCAGTTACCCAACGGGACAGGGCAATCAGCCCCAGCATTTT
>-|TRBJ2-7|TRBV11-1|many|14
CASSLGPDLYEQYF
TGTGCCAGCAGCTTAGGGCCGGATTTATACGAGCAGTACTTC
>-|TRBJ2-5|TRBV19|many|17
CASSILIPGRKKETQYF
TGTGCCAGTAGTATATTGATACCGGGACGGAAAAAAGAGACCCAGTACTTC
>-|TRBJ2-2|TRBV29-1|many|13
CSVDSPITGELFF
TGCAGCGTTGATTCCCCGATCACCGGGGAGCTGTTTTTT
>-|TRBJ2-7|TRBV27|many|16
CASSFRSSPLPYEQYF
TGTGCCAGCAGTTTCCGGAGCTCTCCCTTACCCTACGAGCAGTACTTC
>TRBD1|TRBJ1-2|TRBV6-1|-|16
CASTAGDRVWPYGYTF
TGTGCCAGCACCGCCGGGGACAGGGTTTGGCCCTATGGCTACACCTTC
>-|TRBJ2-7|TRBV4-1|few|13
CASSQDLRDSQYF
TGCGCCAGCAGCCAAGATCTTAGGGATTCACAGTACTTC
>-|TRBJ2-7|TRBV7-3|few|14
CASSLGGRWAEQYF
TGTGCCAGCAGCTTAGGGGGGCGATGGGCCGAGCAGTACTTC
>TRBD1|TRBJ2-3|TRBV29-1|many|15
CSVDPGGAFTDTQYF
TGCAGCGTTGACCCAGGGGGAGCGTTCACAGATACGCAGTATTTT
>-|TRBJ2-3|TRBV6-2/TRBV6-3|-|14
CASSYSGITDTQYF
TGTGCCAGCAGTTACTCCGGGATCACAGATACGCAGTATTTT
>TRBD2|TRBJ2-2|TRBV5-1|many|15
CASSIAGDETGELFF
TGCGCCAGCAGCATAGCGGGAGACGAAACCGGGGAGCTGTTTTTT
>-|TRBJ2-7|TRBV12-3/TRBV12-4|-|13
CASSLQGPLGQYF
TGTGCCAGCAGTCTTCAGGGCCCTCTAGGGCAGTACTTC
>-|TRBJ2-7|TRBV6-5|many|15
CASSYGGPLSYEQYF
TGTGCCAGCAGTTACGGGGGGCCTCTCTCCTACGAGCAGTACTTC
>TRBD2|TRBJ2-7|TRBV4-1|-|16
CASSQDLAGGLHEQYF
TGCGCCAGCAGCCAAGATTTGGCGGGAGGGCTGCACGAGCAGTACTTC
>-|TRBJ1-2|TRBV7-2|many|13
CASSLEQGYGYTF
TGTGCCAGCAGCCTCGAACAGGGCTATGGCTACACCTTC
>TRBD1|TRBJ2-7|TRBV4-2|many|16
CASRQTAGQGAYEQYF
TGTGCCAGCAGGCAGACTGCCGGACAGGGGGCCTACGAGCAGTACTTC
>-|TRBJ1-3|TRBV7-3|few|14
CASSLSGNGNTIYF
TGTGCCAGCAGCTTATCGGGGAACGGAAACACCATATATTTT
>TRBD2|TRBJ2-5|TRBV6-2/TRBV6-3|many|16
CASSYGAGGPEETQYF
TGTGCCAGCAGTTACGGAGCGGGAGGGCCCGAAGAGACCCAGTACTTC
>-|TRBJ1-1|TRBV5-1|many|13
CASSLGGNTEAFF
TGTGCCAGCAGTTTAGGAGGGAACACTGAAGCTTTCTTT
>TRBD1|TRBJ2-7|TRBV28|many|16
CASSSVSQGVAYEQYF
TGTGCCAGCAGTTCGGTCTCACAGGGGGTGGCCTACGAGCAGTACTTC
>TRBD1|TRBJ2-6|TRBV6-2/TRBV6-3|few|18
CASSYSGTASSGANVLTF
TGTGCCAGCAGTTACTCCGGGACAGCGAGCTCTGGGGCCAACGTCCTGACTTTC
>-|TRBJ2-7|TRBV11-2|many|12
CASAVGIGEQYF
TGTGCCAGCGCTGTGGGGATTGGGGAGCAGTACTTC
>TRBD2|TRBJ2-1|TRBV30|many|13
CASLAGTYNEQFF
TGTGCCTCACTAGCGGGAACTTACAATGAGCAGTTCTTC
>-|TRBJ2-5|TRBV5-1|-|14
CASSPSTFWETQYF
TGCGCCAGCAGTCCATCGACATTTTGGGAGACCCAGTACTTC
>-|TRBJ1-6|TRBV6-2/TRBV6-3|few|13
CASSSGTWSSLHF
TGTGCCAGCAGTTCGGGGACATGGTCGTCCCTCCACTTT
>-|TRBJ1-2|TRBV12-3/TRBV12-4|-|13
CASSLSQDDGYTF
TGTGCCAGCAGTTTGAGTCAAGATGATGGCTACACCTTC
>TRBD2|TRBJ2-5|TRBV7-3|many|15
CASSATSGRAETQYF
TGTGCCAGCAGCGCCACTAGCGGGAGGGCGGAGACCCAGTACTTC
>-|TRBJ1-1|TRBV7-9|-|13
CASRSAVNTEAFF
TGTGCCAGCAGGTCCGCGGTGAACACTGAAGCTTTCTTT
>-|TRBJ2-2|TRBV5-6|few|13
CASRSQGPGELFF
TGTGCCAGCAGATCTCAGGGTCCCGGGGAGCTGTTTTTT
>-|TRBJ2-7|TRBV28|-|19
CASRSTTSKGDKSSYEQYF
TGTGCCAGCAGATCTACCACATCCAAAGGGGATAAGAGCTCCTACGAGCAGTACTTC
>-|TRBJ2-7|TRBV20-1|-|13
CSASNSSTYEQYF
TGCAGTGCTAGTAACAGTAGCACCTACGAGCAGTACTTC
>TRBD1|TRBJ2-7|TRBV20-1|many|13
CSAPKVGGGEQYF
TGCAGTGCCCCGAAGGTAGGGGGCGGCGAGCAGTACTTC
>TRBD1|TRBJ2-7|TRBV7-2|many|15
CASSSQQGTRDEQYF
TGTGCCAGCAGCTCCCAACAGGGGACGAGGGACGAGCAGTACTTC
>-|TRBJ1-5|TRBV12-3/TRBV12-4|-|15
CASSSWTDSNQPQHF
TGTGCCAGCAGTTCCTGGACGGATAGCAATCAGCCCCAGCATTTT
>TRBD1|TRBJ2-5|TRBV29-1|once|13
CSVAPGGGETQYF
TGCAGCGTTGCTCCAGGGGGCGGGGAGACCCAGTACTTC
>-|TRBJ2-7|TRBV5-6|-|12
CASSQRFYEQYF
TGTGCCAGCAGCCAGCGGTTTTACGAGCAGTACTTC
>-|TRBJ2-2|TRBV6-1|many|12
CATAENTGELFF
TGTGCCACGGCGGAAAACACCGGGGAGCTGTTTTTT
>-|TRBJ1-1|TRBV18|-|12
CASSADNTEAFF
TGTGCCAGCTCGGCGGACAACACTGAAGCTTTCTTT
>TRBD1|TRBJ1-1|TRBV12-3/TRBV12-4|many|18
CASSITAGTGGANTEAFF
TGTGCCAGCAGTATCACGGCCGGGACAGGGGGCGCGAACACTGAAGCTTTCTTT
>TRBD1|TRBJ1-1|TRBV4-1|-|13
CASSQPSTGVTFF
TGCGCCAGCAGCCAACCCTCAACAGGGGTAACTTTCTTT
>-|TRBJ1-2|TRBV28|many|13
CASSLKRSYGYTF
TGTGCCAGCAGTTTAAAAAGGTCCTATGGCTACACCTTC
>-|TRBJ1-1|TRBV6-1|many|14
CASSDDPGVAEAFF
TGTGCCAGCAGTGACGACCCCGGGGTGGCTGAAGCTTTCTTT
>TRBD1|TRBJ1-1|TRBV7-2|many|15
CASSLTGGWYTEAFF
TGTGCCAGCAGCCTAACAGGGGGCTGGTACACTGAAGCTTTCTTT
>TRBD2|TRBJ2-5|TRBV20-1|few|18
CSARSSGRAVRSEETQYF
TGCAGTGCTAGAAGTAGCGGGAGGGCCGTTCGCTCGGAAGAGACCCAGTACTTC
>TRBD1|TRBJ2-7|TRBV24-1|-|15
CATSETTRDRSEQYF
TGTGCCACCAGTGAAACAACCCGGGACAGATCCGAGCAGTACTTC
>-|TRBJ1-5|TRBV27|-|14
CASSLQGTNQPQHF
TGTGCCAGCAGTCTACAGGGTACCAATCAGCCCCAGCATTTT
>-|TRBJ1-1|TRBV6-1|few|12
CASSARGTEAFF
TGTGCCAGCAGTGCACGGGGGACTGAAGCTTTCTTT
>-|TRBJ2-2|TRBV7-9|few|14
CASSFLASPGELFF
TGTGCCAGCAGCTTTCTAGCCTCCCCCGGGGAGCTGTTTTTT